The following is a T cell receptor (beta chain) sequence with its context. No antigen is known for it. The source of the sample is a study of response to subunit inactivated influenza vaccine. The CDR3 has 16 residues. Germline-derived CDR1 and CDR2 are SGHNT and YENEEA. V dropped 5 bases and J dropped 0 bases, with 14 bases sitting between them. TCRdb called the RT-PCR reads again in MiXCR, with one record for every CDR3 protein. Of some 800,000 distinct CDR3 sequences in the sample, about 20% were seen once. Whole-study findings and limits: There was a suggestion from the authors that each seasonal influenza vaccination recruits few new T cells.

The material was PBMCs from blood, obtained approximately 5 days after vaccination. The chain links TRBV11-3 to TRBJ2-1, with D tentatively TRBD2 (5 bases). The clonotype was recovered from a man aged 45-60 years who received an inactivated influenza vaccine. The CDR3 nucleotides are TGTGCCAGCAGCATCACAGCGGTAAGCTCCTACAATGAGCAGTTCTTC. This encodes CASSITAVSSYNEQFF.